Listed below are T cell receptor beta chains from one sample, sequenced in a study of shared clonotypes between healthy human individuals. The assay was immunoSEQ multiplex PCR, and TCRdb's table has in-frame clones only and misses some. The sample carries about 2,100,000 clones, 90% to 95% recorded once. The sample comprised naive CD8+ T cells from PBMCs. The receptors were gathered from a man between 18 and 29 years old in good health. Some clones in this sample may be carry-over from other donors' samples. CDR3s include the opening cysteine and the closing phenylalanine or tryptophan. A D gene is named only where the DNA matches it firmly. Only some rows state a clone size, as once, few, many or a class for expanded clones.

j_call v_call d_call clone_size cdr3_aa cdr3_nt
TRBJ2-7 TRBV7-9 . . CASSLTGNYEQYF TGTGCCAGCAGCCTTACCGGCAACTACGAGCAGTACTTC
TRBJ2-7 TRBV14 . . CASDHPGLNEQYF TGTGCCAGCGATCACCCGGGACTCAACGAGCAGTACTTC
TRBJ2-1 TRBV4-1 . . CASSQDLREDEQFF TGCGCCAGCAGCCAAGACTTGAGGGAGGATGAGCAGTTCTTC
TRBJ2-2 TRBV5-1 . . CASTPGPNTGELFF TGCGCCAGCACCCCGGGACCAAACACCGGGGAGCTGTTTTTT
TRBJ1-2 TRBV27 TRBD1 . CASSPTGATHGYTF TGTGCCAGCAGTCCAACAGGGGCAACTCATGGCTACACCTTC
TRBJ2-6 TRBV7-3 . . CASGTSGANVLTF TGTGCCAGCGGGACGTCTGGGGCCAACGTCCTGACTTTC
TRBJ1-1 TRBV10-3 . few CAISELFPGNTEAFF TGTGCCATCAGTGAGTTATTCCCCGGGAACACTGAAGCTTTCTTT
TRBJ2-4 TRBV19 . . CASSGIDIQYF TGTGCCAGTAGTGGAATAGACATTCAGTACTTC
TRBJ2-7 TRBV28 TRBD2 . CASSSLAGGEQYF TGTGCCAGCAGTTCTCTAGCGGGAGGGGAGCAGTACTTC
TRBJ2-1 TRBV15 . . CATSRGPGDEQFF TGTGCCACCAGCAGGGGCCCTGGAGATGAGCAGTTCTTC
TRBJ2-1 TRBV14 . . CASSRLGNSYNEQFF TGTGCCAGCAGCCGACTCGGAAACTCCTACAATGAGCAGTTCTTC
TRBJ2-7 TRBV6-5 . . CASRPGTWASDEQYF TGTGCCAGCAGACCCGGGACGTGGGCCAGTGACGAGCAGTACTTC
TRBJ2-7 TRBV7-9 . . CASSFSGGSYEQYF TGTGCCAGCAGCTTCTCTGGGGGCTCCTACGAGCAGTACTTC
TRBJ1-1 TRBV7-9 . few CASSLAIRSTEAFF TGTGCCAGCAGCTTAGCAATTCGGAGCACTGAAGCTTTCTTT
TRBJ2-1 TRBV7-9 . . CASSLTGVDNEQFF TGTGCCAGCAGCTTGACGGGAGTCGACAATGAGCAGTTCTTC